A selection of T cell receptor beta chains follows, all from one sample in a study of T cell responses to AZD1222 COVID-19 vaccine. The protocol was immunoSEQ multiplex PCR, while the TCRdb copy is restricted to in-frame clones and leaves out a portion. The sample lists approximately 150,000 clones; approximately 92% were seen once. The material sequenced was peripheral blood, taken 28 days after the second AZD1222 dose. The receptors originated from an adult who received the AZD1222 COVID-19 vaccine. Each CDR3 is given with its conserved first and last residue. The order of the fields is J gene, clone size, D gene, V gene, CDR3 protein, CDR3 DNA. A D gene is named only where the DNA matches it firmly. A clone size is listed for some rows: how often the clone was seen (once, few, many), or a class if it is expanded.

TRBJ1-2 | - | TRBD1 | TRBV30 | CAWSVQGGNYGYTF | TGTGCCTGGAGTGTACAGGGGGGAAACTATGGCTACACCTTC
TRBJ1-5 | - | TRBD1 | TRBV7-2 | CASSLVGGGNQPQHF | TGTGCCAGCAGCTTAGTAGGGGGCGGCAATCAGCCCCAGCATTTT
TRBJ1-4 | - | - | TRBV6-1 | CASIGLPGVEKLFF | TGTGCCAGCATAGGTCTTCCCGGGGTGGAAAAACTGTTTTTT
TRBJ2-7 | - | - | TRBV2 | CASSGDTYEQYF | TGTGCCAGCAGCGGGGACACTTACGAGCAGTACTTC
TRBJ1-1 | - | - | TRBV9 | CASSTYRERHTEAFF | TGTGCCAGCAGCACATACAGGGAAAGACACACTGAAGCTTTCTTT
TRBJ2-3 | - | - | TRBV4-3 | CASSQDPSPWGTQYF | TGCGCCAGCAGCCAAGATCCTAGCCCCTGGGGTACGCAGTATTTT
TRBJ1-1 | once | - | TRBV3-1/TRBV3-2 | CASSRRNEAFF | TGTGCCAGCAGCAGGAGGAATGAAGCTTTCTTT
TRBJ1-2 | - | - | TRBV12-3/TRBV12-4 | CASSHGDYGYTF | TGTGCCAGCAGTCACGGAGACTATGGCTACACCTTC
TRBJ1-2 | many | TRBD1 | TRBV5-1 | CASSLEGQFYGYTF | TGCGCCAGCAGCTTGGAGGGACAGTTCTATGGCTACACCTTC
TRBJ1-5 | few | TRBD1 | TRBV30 | CAWSQGAKQPQHF | TGTGCCTGGAGCCAGGGGGCTAAACAGCCCCAGCATTTT
TRBJ1-2 | once | - | TRBV6-5 | CASTDNNGGYTF | TGTGCCAGCACGGACAATAATGGGGGCTACACCTTC
TRBJ2-1 | few | - | TRBV27 | CASGPWAREQFF | TGTGCCAGCGGGCCCTGGGCGCGGGAGCAGTTCTTC
TRBJ2-7 | - | - | TRBV7-2 | CASSPIRSAGSYEQYF | TGTGCCAGCAGCCCCATCCGGTCCGCGGGGAGCTACGAGCAGTACTTC
TRBJ2-2 | - | - | TRBV10-2 | CASTPLGGPAGGELFF | TGCGCCAGCACCCCCTTGGGGGGCCCCGCGGGCGGGGAGCTGTTTTTT
TRBJ2-3 | once | - | TRBV6-5 | CASSYSMRLTDTQYF | TGTGCCAGCAGTTACTCGATGCGGCTCACAGATACGCAGTATTTT